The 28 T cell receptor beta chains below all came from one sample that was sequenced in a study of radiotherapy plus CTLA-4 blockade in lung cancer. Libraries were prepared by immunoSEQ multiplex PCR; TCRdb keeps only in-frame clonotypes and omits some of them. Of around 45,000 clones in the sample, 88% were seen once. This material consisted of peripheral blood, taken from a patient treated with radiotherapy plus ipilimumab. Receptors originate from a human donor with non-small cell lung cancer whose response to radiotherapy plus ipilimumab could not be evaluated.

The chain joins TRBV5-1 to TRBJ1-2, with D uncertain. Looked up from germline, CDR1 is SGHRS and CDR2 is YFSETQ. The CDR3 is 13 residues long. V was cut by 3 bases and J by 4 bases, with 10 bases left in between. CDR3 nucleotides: TGCGCCAGCAGCTCGCAGGCCCCCTATGGCTACACCTTC. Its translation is CASSSQAPYGYTF.

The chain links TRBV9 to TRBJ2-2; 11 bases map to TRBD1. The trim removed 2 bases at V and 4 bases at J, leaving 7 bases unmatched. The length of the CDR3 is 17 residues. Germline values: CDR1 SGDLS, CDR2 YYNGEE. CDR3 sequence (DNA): TGTGCCAGCAGCGTTGAGGACAGGGGGCTTAGCACCGGGGAGCTGTTTTTT. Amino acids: CASSVEDRGLSTGELFF.

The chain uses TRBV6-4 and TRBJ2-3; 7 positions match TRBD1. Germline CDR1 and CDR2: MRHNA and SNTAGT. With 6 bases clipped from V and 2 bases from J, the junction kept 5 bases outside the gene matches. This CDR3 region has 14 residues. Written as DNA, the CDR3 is TGTGCCAGCAGCCCGACAGGGACCACAGATACGCAGTATTTT. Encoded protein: CASSPTGTTDTQYF.

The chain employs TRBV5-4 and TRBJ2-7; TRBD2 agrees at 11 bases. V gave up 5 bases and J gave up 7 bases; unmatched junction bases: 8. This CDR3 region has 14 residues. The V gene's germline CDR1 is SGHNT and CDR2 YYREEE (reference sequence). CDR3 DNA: TGTGCCAGCAGAGAGATAGCGGGAGGGGATGAGCAGTACTTC. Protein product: CASREIAGGDEQYF.

The CDR3 spells CASRRDNPSTDTQYF. DNA of the CDR3: TGTGCCAGCAGACGGGACAACCCTAGCACAGATACGCAGTATTTT. This chain connects TRBV5-4 to TRBJ2-3, with a possible D match to TRBD1 (6 bases). Trimming cost V 5 bases and J 0 bases, with 13 bases left between them. Per the germline V gene, CDR1 is SGHNT and CDR2 is YYREEE (reference sequence). This CDR3 region has 15 residues. The full variable domain, completed using reference TRBV5-4 and TRBJ2-3, is ETGVTQSPTHLIKTRGQQVTLRCSSQSGHNTVSWYQQALGQGPQFIFQYYREEENGRGNFPPRFSGLQFPNYSSELNVNALELDDSALYLCASRRDNPSTDTQYFGPGTRLTVL.

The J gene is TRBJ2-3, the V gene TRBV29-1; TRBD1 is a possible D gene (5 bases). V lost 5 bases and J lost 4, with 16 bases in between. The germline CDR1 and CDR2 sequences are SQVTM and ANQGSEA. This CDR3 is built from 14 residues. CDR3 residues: CSVQYGQGADTQYF. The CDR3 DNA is TGCAGCGTTCAGTACGGCCAGGGCGCAGATACGCAGTATTTT.

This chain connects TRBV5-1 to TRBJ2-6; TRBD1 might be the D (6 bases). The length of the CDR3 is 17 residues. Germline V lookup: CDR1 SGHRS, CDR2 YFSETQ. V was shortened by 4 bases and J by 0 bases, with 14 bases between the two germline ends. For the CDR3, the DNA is TGCGCCAGCAGCACGGGACACTTCAGCTCTGGGGCCAACGTCCTGACTTTC. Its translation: CASSTGHFSSGANVLTF.

This CDR3 reads CASSLDRGMGEQYF. The CDR3 bases are TGTGCCAGCAGCTTAGATAGGGGGATGGGGGAGCAGTACTTC. The chain is built from TRBV7-2 and TRBJ2-7; maybe TRBD1 (6 bases). The CDR3 covers 14 residues. Germline-derived CDR1 and CDR2 are SGHTA and FQGNSA. Trimming cost V 1 base and J 7 bases, with 14 bases left between them. Full variable domain (rest looked up from reference TRBV7-2 and TRBJ2-7): GAGVSQSPSNKVTEKGKDVELRCDPISGHTALYWYRQSLGQGLEFLIYFQGNSAPDKSGLPSDRFSAERTGGSVSTLTIQRTQQEDSAVYLCASSLDRGMGEQYFGPGTRLTVT.

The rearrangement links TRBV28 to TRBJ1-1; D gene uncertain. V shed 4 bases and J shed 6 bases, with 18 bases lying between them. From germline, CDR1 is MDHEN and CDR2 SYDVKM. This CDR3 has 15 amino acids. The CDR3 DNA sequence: TGTGCCAGCAGTTCCTACAGACCCATCTATTCTGAAGCTTTCTTT. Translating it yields CASSSYRPIYSEAFF.

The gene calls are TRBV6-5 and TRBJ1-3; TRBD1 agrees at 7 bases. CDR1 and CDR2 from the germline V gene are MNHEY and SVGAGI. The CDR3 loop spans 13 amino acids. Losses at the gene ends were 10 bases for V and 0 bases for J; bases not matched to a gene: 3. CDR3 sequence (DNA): TGTGCCACCGGGACAGACTCTGGAAACACCATATATTTT. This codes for CATGTDSGNTIYF.

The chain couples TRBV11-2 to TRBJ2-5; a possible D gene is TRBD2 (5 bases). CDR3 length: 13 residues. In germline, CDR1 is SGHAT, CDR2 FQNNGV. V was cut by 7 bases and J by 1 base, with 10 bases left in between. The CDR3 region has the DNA TGTGCCAGCACCCCGGGGATCCAAGAGACCCAGTACTTC. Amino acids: CASTPGIQETQYF.

The CDR3 DNA reads TGTGCCAGCTCACCGGCAGGGCCGTATAGCAATCAGCCCCAGCATTTT. It specifies CASSPAGPYSNQPQHF. The rearrangement uses TRBV18 and TRBJ1-5, with a weak D call TRBD1 (5 bases). The germline gives CDR1 KGHSH, CDR2 LQKENI. Trimming cost V 3 bases and J 0 bases, with 12 bases left between them. The CDR3 contains 16 residues.

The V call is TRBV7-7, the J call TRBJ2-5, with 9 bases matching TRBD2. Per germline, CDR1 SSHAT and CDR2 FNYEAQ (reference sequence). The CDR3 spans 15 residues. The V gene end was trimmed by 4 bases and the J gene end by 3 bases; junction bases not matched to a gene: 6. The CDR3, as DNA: TGTGCCAGCAGCTACCGGCGGGGGGGGAAAGAGACCCAGTACTTC. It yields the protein CASSYRRGGKETQYF.

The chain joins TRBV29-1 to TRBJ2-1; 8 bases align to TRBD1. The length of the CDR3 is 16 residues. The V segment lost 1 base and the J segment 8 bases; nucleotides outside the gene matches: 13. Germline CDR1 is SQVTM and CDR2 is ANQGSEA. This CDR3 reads CSVEGTGTGVHDEQFF. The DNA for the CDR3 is TGCAGCGTTGAAGGAACCGGGACAGGAGTCCACGATGAGCAGTTCTTC.

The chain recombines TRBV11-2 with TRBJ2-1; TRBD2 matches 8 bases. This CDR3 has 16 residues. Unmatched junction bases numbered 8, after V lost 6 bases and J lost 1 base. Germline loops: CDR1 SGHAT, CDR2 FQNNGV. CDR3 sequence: CASSPLAGRSYNEQFF. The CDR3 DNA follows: TGTGCCAGCAGTCCCCTAGCGGGCCGATCCTACAATGAGCAGTTCTTC.

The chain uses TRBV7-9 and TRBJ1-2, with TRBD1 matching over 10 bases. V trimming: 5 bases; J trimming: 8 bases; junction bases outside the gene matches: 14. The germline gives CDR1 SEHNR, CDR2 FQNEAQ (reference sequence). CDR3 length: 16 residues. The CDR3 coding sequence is TGTGCCAGCAGCCCAACGAGGACAGGGGGATATGAAGGCTACACCTTC. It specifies CASSPTRTGGYEGYTF.

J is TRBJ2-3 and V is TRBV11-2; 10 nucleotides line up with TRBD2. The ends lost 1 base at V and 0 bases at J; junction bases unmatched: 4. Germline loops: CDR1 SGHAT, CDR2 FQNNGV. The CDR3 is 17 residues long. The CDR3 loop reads CASSLGGTSVSTDTQYF. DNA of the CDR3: TGTGCCAGCAGCTTAGGTGGGACTAGCGTCAGCACAGATACGCAGTATTTT.

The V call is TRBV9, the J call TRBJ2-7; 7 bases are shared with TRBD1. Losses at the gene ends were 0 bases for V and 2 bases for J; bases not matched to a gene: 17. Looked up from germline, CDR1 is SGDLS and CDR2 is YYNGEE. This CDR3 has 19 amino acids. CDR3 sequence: CASSVVGTRAPTGTYEQYF. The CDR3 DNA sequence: TGTGCCAGCAGCGTAGTAGGGACACGGGCGCCGACAGGGACCTACGAGCAGTACTTC.

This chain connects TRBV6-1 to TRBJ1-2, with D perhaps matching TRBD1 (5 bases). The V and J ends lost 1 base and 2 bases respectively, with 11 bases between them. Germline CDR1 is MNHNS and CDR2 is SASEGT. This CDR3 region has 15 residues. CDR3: CASSEGGEGNYGYTF. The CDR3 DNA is TGTGCCAGCAGTGAAGGGGGGGAAGGCAACTATGGCTACACCTTC.

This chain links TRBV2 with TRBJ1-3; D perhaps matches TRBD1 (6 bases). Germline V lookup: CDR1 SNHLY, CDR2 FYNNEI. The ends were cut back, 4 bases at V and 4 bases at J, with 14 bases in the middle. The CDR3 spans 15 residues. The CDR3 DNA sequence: TGTGCCAGCAGTGGTCAGGGGATAGGAGGAAACACCATATATTTT. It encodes CASSGQGIGGNTIYF.

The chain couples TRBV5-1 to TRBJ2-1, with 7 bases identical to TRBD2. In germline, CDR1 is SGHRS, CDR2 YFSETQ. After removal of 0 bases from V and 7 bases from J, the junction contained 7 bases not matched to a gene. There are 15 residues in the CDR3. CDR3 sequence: CASSLVLAGENEQFF. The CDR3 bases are TGCGCCAGCAGCTTGGTATTGGCGGGGGAAAATGAGCAGTTCTTC.

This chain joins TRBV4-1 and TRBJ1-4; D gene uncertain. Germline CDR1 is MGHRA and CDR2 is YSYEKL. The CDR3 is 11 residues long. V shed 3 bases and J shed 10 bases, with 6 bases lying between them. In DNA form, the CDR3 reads TGCGCCAGCAGCCAGGGAGGAAAACTGTTTTTT. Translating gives CASSQGGKLFF.

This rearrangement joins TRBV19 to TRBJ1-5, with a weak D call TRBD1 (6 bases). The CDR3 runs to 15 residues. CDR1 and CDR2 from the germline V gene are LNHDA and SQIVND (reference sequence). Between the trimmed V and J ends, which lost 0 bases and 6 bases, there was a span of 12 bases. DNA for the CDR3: TGTGCCAGTAGTATAGAGCGGGGGGCGCGTCAGCCCCAGCATTTT. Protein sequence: CASSIERGARQPQHF.

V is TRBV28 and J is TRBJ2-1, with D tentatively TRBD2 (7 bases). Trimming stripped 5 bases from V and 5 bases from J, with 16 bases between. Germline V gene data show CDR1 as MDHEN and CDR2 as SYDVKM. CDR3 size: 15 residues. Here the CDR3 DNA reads TGTGCCAGCAGTCCCCCAGCGGGACATCACAATGAGCAGTTCTTC. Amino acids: CASSPPAGHHNEQFF. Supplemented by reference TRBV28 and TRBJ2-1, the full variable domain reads DVKVTQSSRYLVKRTGEKVFLECVQDMDHENMFWYRQDPGLGLRLIYFSYDVKMKEKGDIPEGYSVSREKKERFSLILESASTNQTSMYLCASSPPAGHHNEQFFGPGTRLTVL.

The CDR3 coding sequence is TGTGCCAGCAGTTTATGGGGGCGCGTTGAGACCCAGTACTTC. Translating gives CASSLWGRVETQYF. The genes are TRBV27 and TRBJ2-5; TRBD1 might be the D (6 bases). CDR3 length: 14 amino acids. Trimming pared 1 base from V and 5 bases from J, leaving 11 bases between. Germline values: CDR1 MNHEY, CDR2 SMNVEV (reference sequence).

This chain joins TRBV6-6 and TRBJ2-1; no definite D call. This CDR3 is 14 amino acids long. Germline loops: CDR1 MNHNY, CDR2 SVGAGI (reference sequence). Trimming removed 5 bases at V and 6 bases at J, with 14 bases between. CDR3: CASSHAGLGNEQFF. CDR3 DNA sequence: TGTGCCAGCAGTCACGCCGGGTTGGGCAATGAGCAGTTCTTC.

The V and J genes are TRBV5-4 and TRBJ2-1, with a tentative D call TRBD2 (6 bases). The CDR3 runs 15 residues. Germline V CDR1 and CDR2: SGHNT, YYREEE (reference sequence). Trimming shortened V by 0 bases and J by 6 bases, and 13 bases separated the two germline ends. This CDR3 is CASSLAGDPRNEQFF. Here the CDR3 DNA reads TGTGCCAGCAGCTTGGCGGGGGACCCTCGCAATGAGCAGTTCTTC.

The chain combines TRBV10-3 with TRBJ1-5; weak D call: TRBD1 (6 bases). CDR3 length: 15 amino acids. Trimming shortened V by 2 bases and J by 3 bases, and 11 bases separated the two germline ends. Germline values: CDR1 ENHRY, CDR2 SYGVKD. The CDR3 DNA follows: TGTGCCATCAGTGAGGGGAGGGGGGTCAATCAGCCCCAGCATTTT. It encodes CAISEGRGVNQPQHF.